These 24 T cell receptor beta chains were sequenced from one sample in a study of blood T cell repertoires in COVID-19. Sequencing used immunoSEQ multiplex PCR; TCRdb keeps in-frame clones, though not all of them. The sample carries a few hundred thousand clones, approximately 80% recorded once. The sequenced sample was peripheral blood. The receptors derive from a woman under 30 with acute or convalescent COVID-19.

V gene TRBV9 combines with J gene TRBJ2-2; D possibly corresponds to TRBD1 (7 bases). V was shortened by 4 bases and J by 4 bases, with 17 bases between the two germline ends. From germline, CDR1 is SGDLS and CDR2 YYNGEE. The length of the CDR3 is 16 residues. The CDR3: CASSPGGTARTGELFF. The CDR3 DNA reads TGTGCCAGCAGCCCTGGAGGGACAGCCCGCACCGGGGAGCTGTTTTTT.

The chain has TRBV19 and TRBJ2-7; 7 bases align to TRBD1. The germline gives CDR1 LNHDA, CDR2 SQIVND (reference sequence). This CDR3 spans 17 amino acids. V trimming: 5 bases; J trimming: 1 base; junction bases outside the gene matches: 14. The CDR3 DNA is TGTGCCAGTAGTTCTGTAGACTCCGGGACAGATTCCTACGAGCAGTACTTC. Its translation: CASSSVDSGTDSYEQYF. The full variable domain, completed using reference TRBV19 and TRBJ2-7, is DGGITQSPKYLFRKEGQNVTLSCEQNLNHDAMYWYRQDPGQGLRLIYYSQIVNDFQKGDIAEGYSVSREKKESFPLTVTSAQKNPTAFYLCASSSVDSGTDSYEQYFGPGTRLTVT.

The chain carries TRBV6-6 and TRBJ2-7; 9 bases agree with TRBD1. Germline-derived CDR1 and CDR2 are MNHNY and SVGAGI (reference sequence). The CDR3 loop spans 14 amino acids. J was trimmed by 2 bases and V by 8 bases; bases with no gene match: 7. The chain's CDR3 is CASGRQGGTYEQYF. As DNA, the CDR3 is TGTGCCAGCGGCCGACAGGGGGGGACCTACGAGCAGTACTTC.

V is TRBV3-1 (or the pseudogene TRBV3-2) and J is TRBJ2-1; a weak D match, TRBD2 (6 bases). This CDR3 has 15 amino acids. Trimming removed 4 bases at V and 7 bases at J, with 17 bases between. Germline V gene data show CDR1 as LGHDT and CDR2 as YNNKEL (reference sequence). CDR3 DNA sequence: TGTGCCAGCAGCCTTTTTAGCGGCCTGGGGAATGAGCAGTTCTTC. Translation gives CASSLFSGLGNEQFF.

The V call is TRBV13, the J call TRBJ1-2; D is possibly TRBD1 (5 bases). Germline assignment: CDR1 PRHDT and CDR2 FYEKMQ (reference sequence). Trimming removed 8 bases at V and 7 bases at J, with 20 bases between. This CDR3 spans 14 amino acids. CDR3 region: CASQAGLDYSGYTF. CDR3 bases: TGTGCCAGCCAGGCAGGGTTGGATTATTCTGGCTACACCTTC.

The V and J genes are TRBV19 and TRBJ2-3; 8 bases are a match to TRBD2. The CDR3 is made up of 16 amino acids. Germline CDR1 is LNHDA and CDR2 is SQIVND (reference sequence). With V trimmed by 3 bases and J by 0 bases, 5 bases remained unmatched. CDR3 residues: CASSIRASGSTDTQYF. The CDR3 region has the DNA TGTGCCAGTAGTATCAGGGCTAGCGGGAGCACAGATACGCAGTATTTT.

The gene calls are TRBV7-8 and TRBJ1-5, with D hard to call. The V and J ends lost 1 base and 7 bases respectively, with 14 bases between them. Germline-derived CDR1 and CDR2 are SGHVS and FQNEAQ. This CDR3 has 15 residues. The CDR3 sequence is CASSLGTAGGQPQHF. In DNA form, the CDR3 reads TGTGCCAGCAGCTTAGGTACGGCAGGAGGCCAGCCCCAGCATTTT.

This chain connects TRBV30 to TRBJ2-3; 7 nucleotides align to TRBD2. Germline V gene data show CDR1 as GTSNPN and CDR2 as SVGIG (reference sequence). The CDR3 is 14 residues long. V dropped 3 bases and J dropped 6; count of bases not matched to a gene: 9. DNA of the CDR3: TGTGCCTGGAGACGGGAGTGGGGGGGTGATACGCAGTATTTT. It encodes CAWRREWGGDTQYF.

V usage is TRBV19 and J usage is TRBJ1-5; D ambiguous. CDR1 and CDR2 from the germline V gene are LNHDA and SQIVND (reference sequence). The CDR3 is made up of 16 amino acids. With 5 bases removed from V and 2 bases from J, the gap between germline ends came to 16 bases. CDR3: CASSPQATWGNQPQHF. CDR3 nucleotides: TGTGCCAGTAGTCCTCAGGCGACGTGGGGCAATCAGCCCCAGCATTTT.

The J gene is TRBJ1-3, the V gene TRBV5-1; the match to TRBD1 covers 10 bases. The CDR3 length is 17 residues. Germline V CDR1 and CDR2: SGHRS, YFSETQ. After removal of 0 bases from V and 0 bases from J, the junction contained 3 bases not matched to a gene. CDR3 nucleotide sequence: TGCGCCAGCAGCTTGGCCGGGACAGGGGCCTCTGGAAACACCATATATTTT. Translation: CASSLAGTGASGNTIYF.

The CDR3 loop is CASGRDGVSIQYF. CDR3 nucleotide sequence: TGTGCTAGTGGGCGGGATGGAGTGAGCATTCAGTACTTC. This chain connects TRBV12-5 to TRBJ2-4; the D gene is possibly TRBD2 (6 bases). Germline V lookup: CDR1 LGHNT, CDR2 FRNRAP. V lost 6 bases to trimming and J lost 9 bases, with 15 bases between them. There are 13 residues in the CDR3.

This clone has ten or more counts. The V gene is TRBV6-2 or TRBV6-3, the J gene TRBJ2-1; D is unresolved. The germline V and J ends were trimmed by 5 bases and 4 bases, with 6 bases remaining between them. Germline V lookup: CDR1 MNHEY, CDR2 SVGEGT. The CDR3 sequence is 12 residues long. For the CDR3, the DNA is TGTGCCAGCAGTCCCTCTTACAATGAGCAGTTCTTC. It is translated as CASSPSYNEQFF.

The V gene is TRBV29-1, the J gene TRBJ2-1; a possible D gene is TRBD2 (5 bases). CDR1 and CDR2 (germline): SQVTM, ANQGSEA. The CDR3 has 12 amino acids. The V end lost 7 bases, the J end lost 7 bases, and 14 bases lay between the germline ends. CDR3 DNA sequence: TGCAGCGCCCACCTAGCCAGAAATGAGCAGTTCTTC. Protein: CSAHLARNEQFF.

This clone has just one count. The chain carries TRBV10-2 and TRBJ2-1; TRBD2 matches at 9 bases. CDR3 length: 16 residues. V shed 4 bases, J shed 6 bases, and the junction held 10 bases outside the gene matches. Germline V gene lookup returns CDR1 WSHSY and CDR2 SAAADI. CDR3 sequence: CASSGLAGEGRNEQFF. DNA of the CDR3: TGCGCCAGCAGTGGGTTAGCGGGAGAGGGACGCAATGAGCAGTTCTTC.

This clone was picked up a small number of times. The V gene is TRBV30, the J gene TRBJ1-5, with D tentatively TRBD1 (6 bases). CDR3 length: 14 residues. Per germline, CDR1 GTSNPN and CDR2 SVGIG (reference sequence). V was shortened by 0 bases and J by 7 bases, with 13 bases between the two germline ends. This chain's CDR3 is CAWSVTGTGQPQHF. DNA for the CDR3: TGTGCCTGGAGTGTAACAGGGACGGGGCAGCCCCAGCATTTT. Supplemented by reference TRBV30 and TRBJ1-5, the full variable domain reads SQTIHQWPATLVQPVGSPLSLECTVEGTSNPNLYWYRQAAGRGLQLLFYSVGIGQISSEVPQNLSASRPQDRQFILSSKKLLLSDSGFYLCAWSVTGTGQPQHFGDGTRLSIL.

The CDR3 DNA reads as TGCGCCAGCAGCCAAGACGAACTAGCGGCAACCTACGAGCAGTACTTC. The encoded protein is CASSQDELAATYEQYF. The V gene is TRBV4-3, the J gene TRBJ2-7, with TRBD2 matching 8 bases. Germline trimming cut 0 bases from V and 2 bases from J; bases unmatched to any gene: 6. The CDR3 runs to 16 residues. Germline V gene sequence: CDR1 LGHNA, CDR2 YSLEER.

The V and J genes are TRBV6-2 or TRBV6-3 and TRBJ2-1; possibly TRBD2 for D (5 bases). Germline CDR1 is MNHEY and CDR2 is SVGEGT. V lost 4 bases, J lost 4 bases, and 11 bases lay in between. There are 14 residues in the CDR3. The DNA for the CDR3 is TGTGCCAGCAGTTCGTGGGAGTATTACAATGAGCAGTTCTTC. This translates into CASSSWEYYNEQFF.

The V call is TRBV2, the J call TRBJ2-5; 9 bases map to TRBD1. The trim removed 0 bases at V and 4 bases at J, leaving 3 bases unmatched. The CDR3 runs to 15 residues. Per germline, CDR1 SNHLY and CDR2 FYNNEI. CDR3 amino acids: CASSEATGGGETQYF. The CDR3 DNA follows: TGTGCCAGCAGTGAAGCGACAGGGGGAGGAGAGACCCAGTACTTC.

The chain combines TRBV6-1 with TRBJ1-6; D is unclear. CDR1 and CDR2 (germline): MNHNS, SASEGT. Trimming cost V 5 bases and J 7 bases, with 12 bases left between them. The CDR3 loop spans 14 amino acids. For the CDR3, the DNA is TGTGCCAGCAGTTGGGATGGGAGCAATTCACCCCTCCACTTT. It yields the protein CASSWDGSNSPLHF.

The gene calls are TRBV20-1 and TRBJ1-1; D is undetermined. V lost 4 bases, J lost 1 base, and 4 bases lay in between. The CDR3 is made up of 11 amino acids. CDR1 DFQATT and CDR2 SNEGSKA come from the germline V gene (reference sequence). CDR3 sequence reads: CSAIRNTEAFF. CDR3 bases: TGCAGTGCTATTCGGAACACTGAAGCTTTCTTT.

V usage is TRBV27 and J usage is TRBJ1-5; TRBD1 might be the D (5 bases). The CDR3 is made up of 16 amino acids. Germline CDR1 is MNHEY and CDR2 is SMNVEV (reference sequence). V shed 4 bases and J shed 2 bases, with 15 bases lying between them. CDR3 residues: CASSSVGPRGNQPQHF. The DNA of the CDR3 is TGTGCCAGCAGTTCCGTAGGGCCCAGGGGCAATCAGCCCCAGCATTTT.

DNA of the CDR3: TGTGCCAGCAGTTACTCGACAGGGAGCCACCCCAACGAGCAGTACTTC. Its translation is CASSYSTGSHPNEQYF. The chain couples TRBV6-2 or TRBV6-3 to TRBJ2-7; TRBD1 matches at 7 bases. The CDR3 spans 16 residues. In germline, CDR1 is MNHEY, CDR2 SVGEGT. Germline trimming cut 0 bases from V and 5 bases from J; bases unmatched to any gene: 10.

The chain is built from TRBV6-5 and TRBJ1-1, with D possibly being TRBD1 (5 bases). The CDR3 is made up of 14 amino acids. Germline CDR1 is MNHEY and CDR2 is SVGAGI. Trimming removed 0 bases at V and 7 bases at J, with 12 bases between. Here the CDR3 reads CASSYSGGVDEAFF. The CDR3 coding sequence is TGTGCCAGCAGTTACTCGGGGGGGGTGGATGAAGCTTTCTTT.

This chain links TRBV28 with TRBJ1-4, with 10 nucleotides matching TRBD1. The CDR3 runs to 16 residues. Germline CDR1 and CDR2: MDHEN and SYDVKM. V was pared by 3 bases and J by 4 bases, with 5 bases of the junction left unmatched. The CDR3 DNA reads TGTGCCAGCAGTTTTGGGACAGGGGCCGGTAATGAAAAACTGTTTTTT. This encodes CASSFGTGAGNEKLFF.